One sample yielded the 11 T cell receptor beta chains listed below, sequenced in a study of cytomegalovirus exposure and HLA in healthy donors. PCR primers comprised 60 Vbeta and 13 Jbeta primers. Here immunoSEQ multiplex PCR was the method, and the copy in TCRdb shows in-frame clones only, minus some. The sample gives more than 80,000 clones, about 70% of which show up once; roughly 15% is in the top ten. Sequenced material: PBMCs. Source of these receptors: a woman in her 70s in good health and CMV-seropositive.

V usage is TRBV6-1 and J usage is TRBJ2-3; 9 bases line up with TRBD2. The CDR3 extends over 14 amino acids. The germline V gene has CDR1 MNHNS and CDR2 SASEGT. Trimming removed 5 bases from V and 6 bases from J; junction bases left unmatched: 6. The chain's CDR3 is CASSRLAEGDTQYF. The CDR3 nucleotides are TGTGCCAGCAGTAGACTAGCGGAAGGGGATACGCAGTATTTT.

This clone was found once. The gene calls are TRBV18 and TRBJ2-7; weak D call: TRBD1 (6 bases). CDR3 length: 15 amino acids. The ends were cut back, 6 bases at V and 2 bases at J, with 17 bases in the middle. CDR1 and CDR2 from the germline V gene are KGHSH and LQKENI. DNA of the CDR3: TGTGCCAGCTCGCTCGGCAGGGGTCGTCCCTACGAGCAGTACTTC. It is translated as CASSLGRGRPYEQYF.

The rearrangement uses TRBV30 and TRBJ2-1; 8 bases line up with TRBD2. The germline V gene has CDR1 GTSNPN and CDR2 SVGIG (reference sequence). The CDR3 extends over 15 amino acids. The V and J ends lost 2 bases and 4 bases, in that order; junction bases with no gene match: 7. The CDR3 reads CAWSSGSGTYNEQFF. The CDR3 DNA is TGTGCCTGGAGTAGCGGTAGCGGGACTTACAATGAGCAGTTCTTC. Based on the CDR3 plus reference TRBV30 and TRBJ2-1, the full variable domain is SQTIHQWPATLVQPVGSPLSLECTVEGTSNPNLYWYRQAAGRGLQLLFYSVGIGQISSEVPQNLSASRPQDRQFILSSKKLLLSDSGFYLCAWSSGSGTYNEQFFGPGTRLTVL.

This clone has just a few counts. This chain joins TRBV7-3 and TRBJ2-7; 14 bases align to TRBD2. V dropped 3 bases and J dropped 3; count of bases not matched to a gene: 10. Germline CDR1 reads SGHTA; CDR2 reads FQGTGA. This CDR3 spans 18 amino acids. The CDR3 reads CASSLDPAGTSGGYEQYF. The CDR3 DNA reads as TGTGCCAGCAGCTTGGATCCGGCCGGGACTAGCGGGGGCTACGAGCAGTACTTC.

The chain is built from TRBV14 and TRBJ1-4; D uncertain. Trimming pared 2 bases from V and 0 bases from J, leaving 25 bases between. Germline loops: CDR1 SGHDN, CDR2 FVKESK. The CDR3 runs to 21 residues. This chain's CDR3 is CASSQRSIFDGTVATNEKLFF. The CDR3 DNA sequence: TGTGCCAGCAGCCAACGGTCTATCTTCGACGGAACAGTTGCAACTAATGAAAAACTGTTTTTT.

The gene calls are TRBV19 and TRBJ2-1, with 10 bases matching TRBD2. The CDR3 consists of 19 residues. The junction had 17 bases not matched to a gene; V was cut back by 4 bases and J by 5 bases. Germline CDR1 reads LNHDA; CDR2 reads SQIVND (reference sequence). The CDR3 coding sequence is TGTGCCAGTAGTAGATCGGAGCGGGGGGGCCCAGGGATCCACAATGAGCAGTTCTTC. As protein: CASSRSERGGPGIHNEQFF.

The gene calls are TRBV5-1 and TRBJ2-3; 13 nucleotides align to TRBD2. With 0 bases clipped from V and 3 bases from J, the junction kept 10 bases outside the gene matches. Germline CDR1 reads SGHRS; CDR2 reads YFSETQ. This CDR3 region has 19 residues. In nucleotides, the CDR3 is TGCGCCAGCAGCTTGGCCTGGACTAGCGGGGGTTCGTTGACAGATACGCAGTATTTT. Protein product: CASSLAWTSGGSLTDTQYF. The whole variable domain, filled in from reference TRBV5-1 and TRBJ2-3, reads KAGVTQTPRYLIKTRGQQVTLSCSPISGHRSVSWYQQTPGQGLQFLFEYFSETQRNKGNFPGRFSGRQFSNSRSEMNVSTLELGDSALYLCASSLAWTSGGSLTDTQYFGPGTRLTVL.

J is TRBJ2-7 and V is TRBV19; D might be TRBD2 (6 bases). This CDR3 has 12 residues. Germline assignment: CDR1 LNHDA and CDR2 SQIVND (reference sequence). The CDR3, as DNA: TGTGACACCGACGGGGGTGCGTACGAGCAGTACTTC. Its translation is CDTDGGAYEQYF.

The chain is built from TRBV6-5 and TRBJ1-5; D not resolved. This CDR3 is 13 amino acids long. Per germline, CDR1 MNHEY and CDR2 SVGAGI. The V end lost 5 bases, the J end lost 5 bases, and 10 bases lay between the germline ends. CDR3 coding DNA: TGTGCCAGCAGTCAACAGCTCTATCAGCCCCAGCATTTT. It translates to CASSQQLYQPQHF.

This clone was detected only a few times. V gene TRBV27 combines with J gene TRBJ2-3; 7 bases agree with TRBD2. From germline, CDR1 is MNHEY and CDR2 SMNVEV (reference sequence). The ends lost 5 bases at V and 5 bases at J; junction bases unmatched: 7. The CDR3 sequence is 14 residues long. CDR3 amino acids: CASSLGAGEDTQYF. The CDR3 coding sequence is TGTGCCAGCAGTCTAGGGGCGGGGGAAGATACGCAGTATTTT.

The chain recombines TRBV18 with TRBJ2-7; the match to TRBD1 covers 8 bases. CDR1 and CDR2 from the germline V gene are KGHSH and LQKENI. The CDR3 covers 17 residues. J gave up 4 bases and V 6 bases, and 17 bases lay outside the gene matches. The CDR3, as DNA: TGTGCCAGCTCCAAGACACCAGGGGGCAGACTAGGATACGAGCAGTACTTC. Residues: CASSKTPGGRLGYEQYF.